The 7 T cell receptor beta chains reported below all come from one sample, sequenced in a study of naive and memory T cell subsets. The beta constant-region primer was an equimolar mix of two oligonucleotides covering TRBC1 and TRBC2. TCRdb fed the UMI-ligation and nested PCR reads into MiXCR, producing one record per CDR3 protein. The sample lists 130,000 to 150,000 distinct CDR3 sequences, around 15% seen once, with roughly 0.14% in the top ten. The specimen sequenced was naive CD4+ T cells from blood. The source is a human donor in good health.

The chain combines TRBV15 with TRBJ2-1; 8 nucleotides line up with TRBD1. The CDR3 is 16 residues long. Germline V CDR1 and CDR2: LNHNV, YYDKDF (reference sequence). V lost 3 bases and J lost 6; bases outside the gene matches: 10. CDR3 sequence (DNA): TGTGCCACCAGCAGGGAGGGCGGGACAGGAGGCAATGAGCAGTTCTTC. Its translation: CATSREGGTGGNEQFF.

V and J are TRBV11-2 and TRBJ2-7; 8 nucleotides agree with TRBD2. This CDR3 has 15 amino acids. The ends lost 3 bases at V and 3 bases at J; junction bases unmatched: 7. Per germline, CDR1 SGHAT and CDR2 FQNNGV. CDR3 DNA sequence: TGTGCCAGCAGCTTCTCCGGGACTAGAAGCTACGAGCAGTACTTC. Amino acids: CASSFSGTRSYEQYF.

V usage is TRBV27 and J usage is TRBJ2-7; tentatively, D is TRBD1 or TRBD2 (5 bases each). CDR3 length equals 15 residues. Germline CDR1 and CDR2: MNHEY and SMNVEV (reference sequence). Trimming took off 5 bases at V and 3 bases at J, with 17 bases between the two ends. The CDR3 region is CASSGTGTGLYEQYF. The CDR3 region has the DNA TGTGCCAGCAGTGGAACCGGGACGGGCCTCTACGAGCAGTACTTC.

This clonotype has at least ten counts. V is TRBV20-1 and J is TRBJ2-3; D unclear. Germline CDR1 DFQATT, CDR2 SNEGSKA (reference sequence). V shed 3 bases and J shed 1 base, with 8 bases lying between them. The CDR3 has 13 residues. The CDR3: CSASVQGTDTQYF. DNA of the CDR3: TGCAGTGCTAGCGTCCAGGGCACAGATACGCAGTATTTT.

In this sample, this clonotype turned up once. The chain has TRBV7-2 and TRBJ1-1; possibly TRBD1 for D (5 bases). The germline V and J ends were trimmed by 2 bases and 8 bases, with 12 bases remaining between them. The germline V gene encodes CDR1 SGHTA and CDR2 FQGNSA. The CDR3 is 13 residues long. The CDR3 DNA reads TGTGCCAGCAGCTTAATATTCGGGGACGAAGCTTTCTTT. Translation: CASSLIFGDEAFF.

The gene calls are TRBV10-3 and TRBJ1-1, with D unclear. This CDR3 region has 15 residues. Germline lookup yields CDR1 ENHRY and CDR2 SYGVKD. Trimming left V 4 bases short and J 0 bases short, with 12 bases between. This chain's CDR3 is CAISGGRELNTEAFF. CDR3 nucleotides: TGTGCCATCAGTGGCGGACGAGAACTGAACACTGAAGCTTTCTTT.

The CDR3 bases are TGTGCCAGCAGCGTAGCCCTAGCGGGGAACACCGGGGAGCTGTTTTTT. Amino acid sequence: CASSVALAGNTGELFF. The rearrangement joins TRBV9 to TRBJ2-2, with TRBD2 identical over 8 bases. V shed 0 bases, J shed 1 base, and the junction held 2 bases outside the gene matches. The CDR3 runs 16 residues. CDR1 and CDR2 (germline): SGDLS, YYNGEE.